Following are 6 T cell receptor beta chains from one sample sequenced in a study of CD4 T cells in relation to SARS-CoV-2 and coronaviruses. Their target antigens are unknown. Clones were read by immunoSEQ multiplex PCR, and TCRdb kept only the in-frame ones, dropping some. This sample has some 45,000 clones, with about 80% found just once. The sample was naive CD4+ T cells from PBMCs, cultured in vitro. The sample's subset: naive CD4+ T cells isolated by negative enrichment. The receptors here all came from an adult with COVID-19.

There are a few counts of this clone. The chain has TRBV7-2 and TRBJ2-1; 9 nucleotides agree with TRBD1. Trimming removed 1 base from V and 8 bases from J; junction bases left unmatched: 9. Germline values: CDR1 SGHTA, CDR2 FQGNSA. The CDR3 has 16 amino acids. CDR3 residues: CASSLGVGTGTDEQFF. The CDR3 nucleotides read TGTGCCAGCAGCTTAGGGGTGGGGACAGGGACCGATGAGCAGTTCTTC.

The chain is built from TRBV7-3 and TRBJ2-5; 13 positions agree with TRBD2. CDR3 length: 15 residues. Germline values: CDR1 SGHTA, CDR2 FQGTGA. With 5 bases clipped from V and 5 bases from J, the junction kept 5 bases outside the gene matches. CDR3 nucleotides: TGTGCCAGCAGCCGGACTAGCGGGAGTTCGGAGACCCAGTACTTC. Residues: CASSRTSGSSETQYF.

This clone was seen just once. This chain uses TRBV6-5 with TRBJ1-4; possible D gene TRBD1, 6 bases. V shed 2 bases and J shed 3 bases, with 10 bases lying between them. CDR1 is MNHEY, CDR2 SVGAGI, per germline. The CDR3 length is 15 residues. The CDR3 DNA reads as TGTGCCAGCAGTTACGGGGGGGCGGCTAATGAAAAACTGTTTTTT. This codes for CASSYGGAANEKLFF.

The chain couples TRBV6-2 or TRBV6-3 to TRBJ1-5, with D unclear. The V end was cut by 6 bases, the J end by 2 bases, with 17 bases between. Per the germline V gene, CDR1 is MNHEY and CDR2 is SVGEGT. The CDR3 sequence is 16 residues long. Here the CDR3 DNA reads TGTGCCAGCAGCCTACTCCGGGTTTTGGGCAATCAGCCCCAGCATTTT. Amino acids: CASSLLRVLGNQPQHF.

The chain carries TRBV27 and TRBJ1-1, with D maybe TRBD1 (5 bases). V was cut by 6 bases and J by 0 bases, with 11 bases left in between. The CDR3 runs to 14 residues. Per the germline V gene, CDR1 is MNHEY and CDR2 is SMNVEV (reference sequence). The CDR3 coding sequence is TGTGCCAGCAGAATTACAGGCTTGAACACTGAAGCTTTCTTT. Translating gives CASRITGLNTEAFF.

This clone was detected only a few times. The chain is built from TRBV7-8 and TRBJ2-5, with no clear D. The CDR3 runs to 14 residues. CDR1 SGHVS and CDR2 FQNEAQ come from the germline V gene. With 2 bases removed from V and 5 bases from J, the gap between germline ends came to 12 bases. The CDR3 loop reads CASSLSVLGETQYF. DNA for the CDR3: TGTGCCAGCAGCTTATCTGTCCTAGGGGAGACCCAGTACTTC.